The 14 T cell receptor beta chains below all came from one sample that was sequenced in a study of identical twins. TCRdb analysed the 5' RACE reads with MiXCR anew, one entry per CDR3 protein. Of fewer than 800,000 distinct CDR3 sequences listed, around 7.4% were seen once; the top ten hold around 1.6%. This sample was shared with a second study, whose subject was yellow fever vaccine responses in identical twins.

Sequenced: PBMCs. These receptors all come from a woman in her late teens or twenties in good health.

The chain uses TRBV20-1 and TRBJ1-2, with D possibly being TRBD1 (5 bases). Looked up from germline, CDR1 is DFQATT and CDR2 is SNEGSKA (reference sequence). The CDR3 is 13 residues long. V was clipped by 0 bases and J by 8 bases, with 13 bases between them. The CDR3 here is CSARDGAKKGYTF. The CDR3 DNA sequence: TGCAGTGCTAGAGATGGGGCAAAGAAAGGCTACACCTTC.

This clonotype has a handful of counts. The chain carries TRBV5-1 and TRBJ2-2; D is perhaps TRBD1 or TRBD2 (5 bases each). There are 15 residues in the CDR3. With 0 bases removed from V and 7 bases from J, the gap between germline ends came to 13 bases. The germline V gene encodes CDR1 SGHRS and CDR2 YFSETQ. DNA for the CDR3: TGCGCCAGCAGCTTGGCGCGAGGGGACGGCGGGGAGCTGTTTTTT. Protein product: CASSLARGDGGELFF.

The rearrangement joins TRBV5-1 to TRBJ2-3; 9 bases line up with TRBD2. Germline V lookup: CDR1 SGHRS, CDR2 YFSETQ. The V segment lost 3 bases and the J segment 5 bases; nucleotides outside the gene matches: 13. CDR3 length equals 17 residues. The CDR3 DNA reads TGCGCCAGCAGCTCGCCTATGCGGGAGGGCCCACAAGATACGCAGTATTTT. Protein sequence: CASSSPMREGPQDTQYF.

The table lists this clonotype with many counts. The genes are TRBV2 and TRBJ2-2, with D perhaps matching TRBD1 (6 bases). Trimming left V 6 bases short and J 5 bases short, with 16 bases between. The length of the CDR3 is 15 residues. Germline CDR1 is SNHLY and CDR2 is FYNNEI. The CDR3 loop reads CASSPQGRGTGELFF. Written as DNA, the CDR3 is TGTGCCAGCAGCCCACAGGGCCGGGGAACCGGGGAGCTGTTTTTT.

This clonotype was seen a handful of times. V gene TRBV6-1 combines with J gene TRBJ1-2, with a tentative D call TRBD1 (6 bases). The CDR3 runs to 15 residues. In germline, CDR1 is MNHNS, CDR2 SASEGT. V lost 6 bases, J lost 0 bases, and 14 bases lay in between. CDR3 amino acids: CASSHRVRSNYGYTF. The CDR3 coding sequence is TGTGCCAGCAGCCACAGGGTCCGTTCTAACTATGGCTACACCTTC.

This clonotype was counted a few times. This chain links TRBV12-3 or TRBV12-4 with TRBJ2-1; a weak D match, TRBD2 (6 bases). CDR3 length: 16 amino acids. Trimming pared 6 bases from V and 0 bases from J, leaving 15 bases between. CDR3 loop: CASRKHGSRSYNEQFF. Written as DNA, the CDR3 is TGTGCCAGCAGGAAACACGGGAGTCGCTCCTACAATGAGCAGTTCTTC.

The chain combines TRBV10-1 with TRBJ2-6, with D possibly matching TRBD2 (5 bases). Per the germline V gene, CDR1 is WNHNN and CDR2 is SYGVQD (reference sequence). V was shortened by 3 bases and J by 2 bases, with 14 bases between the two germline ends. The CDR3 is made up of 17 amino acids. The CDR3 nucleotides read TGCGCCAGCAGTGAAGGAATTCGAGGGACTGGGGCCAACGTCCTGACTTTC. Its protein product is CASSEGIRGTGANVLTF.

This clonotype occurred a few times. The chain joins TRBV20-1 to TRBJ2-3; 12 nucleotides match TRBD2. The CDR3 runs to 16 residues. CDR1 and CDR2 (germline): DFQATT, SNEGSKA (reference sequence). Unmatched junction bases numbered 14, after V lost 6 bases and J lost 7 bases. This chain's CDR3 is CSAPKILAGGVYTQYF. The CDR3 bases are TGCAGTGCCCCGAAGATACTAGCGGGGGGCGTATATACGCAGTATTTT.

In this sample, this clonotype turned up many times. J is TRBJ2-1 and V is TRBV18, with unresolved D. The ends were cut back, 6 bases at V and 4 bases at J, with 13 bases in the middle. This CDR3 is 14 amino acids long. In germline, CDR1 is KGHSH, CDR2 LQKENI. The DNA of the CDR3 is TGTGCCAGCTCCCTGAGGCCAGATTACAATGAGCAGTTCTTC. It codes for CASSLRPDYNEQFF.

This clonotype was seen a handful of times. The V call is TRBV24-1, the J call TRBJ2-5; D may be TRBD1 or TRBD2 (5 bases each). The CDR3 totals 15 residues. The germline V gene encodes CDR1 KGHDR and CDR2 SFDVKD. V was cut by 0 bases and J by 8 bases, with 15 bases left in between. CDR3 loop: CATSDLWDRPDTQYF. CDR3 bases: TGTGCCACCAGTGATTTGTGGGACCGGCCGGATACCCAGTACTTC.

V and J are TRBV7-2 and TRBJ2-5; D not resolved. CDR3 length equals 12 residues. Trimming left V 1 base short and J 4 bases short, with 4 bases between. Germline V gene data show CDR1 as SGHTA and CDR2 as FQGNSA. CDR3 protein: CASSLGLETQYF. The CDR3, as DNA: TGTGCCAGCAGCTTAGGGCTAGAGACCCAGTACTTC.

There are a few counts of this clonotype. The chain recombines TRBV24-1 with TRBJ2-1, with D uncertain. The CDR3 is made up of 15 amino acids. Trimming pared 4 bases from V and 1 base from J, leaving 10 bases between. CDR1 is KGHDR and CDR2 is SFDVKD in the germline V gene. The CDR3 DNA follows: TGTGCCACCAGTGAGGATGGGATATCCTACAATGAGCAGTTCTTC. Translating gives CATSEDGISYNEQFF.

This clonotype was counted ten times or more. DNA for the CDR3: TGTGCCACCGGGTCTAATACTAAACCCACCGGGGAGCTGTTTTTT. It is translated as CATGSNTKPTGELFF. The chain has TRBV12-3 or TRBV12-4 and TRBJ2-2; D is unresolved. The length of the CDR3 is 15 residues. The V and J ends lost 10 bases and 4 bases respectively, with 19 bases between them.

This clonotype occurred a few times. The chain combines TRBV29-1 with TRBJ1-2; possibly TRBD1 for D (5 bases). V lost 4 bases and J 8 bases, leaving 8 bases between the germline ends. This CDR3 spans 10 amino acids. CDR1 SQVTM and CDR2 ANQGSEA come from the germline V gene. The CDR3 protein is CSVATGGYTF. The CDR3 DNA sequence: TGCAGCGTTGCTACAGGCGGCTACACCTTC. Full variable domain (remainder filled in from reference TRBV29-1 and TRBJ1-2): SAVISQKPSRDICQRGTSLTIQCQVDSQVTMMFWYRQQPGQSLTLIATANQGSEATYESGFVIDKFPISRPNLTFSTLTVSNMSPEDSSIYLCSVATGGYTFGSGTRLTVV.